This TCR beta chain was documented in a study of cytomegalovirus exposure and HLA in healthy donors. The PCR had 60 Vbeta and 13 Jbeta primers. Measured with immunoSEQ multiplex PCR; TCRdb has only the in-frame clones, and not every one. Altogether 200,000 to 250,000 clones are present, around 83% being singletons, with the ten largest covering 2.7%. V was cut by 3 bases and J by 2 bases, with 15 bases left in between. Germline CDR1 and CDR2: SGHDT and YYEEEE. CDR3 length equals 15 residues. The rearrangement links TRBV5-6 to TRBJ2-7; possibly TRBD2 for D (5 bases). Specimen: PBMCs. The receptor was isolated from a middle-aged woman in good health and CMV-seronegative. The CDR3 sequence: CASSSGEGSTYEQYF. The CDR3, as DNA: TGTGCCAGCAGCTCTGGAGAGGGCAGTACCTACGAGCAGTACTTC.